The T cell receptor (beta chain) described here comes from a study of CXCR3-negative and CXCR3-positive naive CD8 T cells. This CDR3 has 17 amino acids. CDR1 LGHNT and CDR2 FRNRAP come from the germline V gene. The libraries of TRB cDNA were prepared using 5' RACE with UMI labels. TCRdb re-called the 5' RACE reads and catalogs CDR3 proteins one per entry, DNA excluded. The repertoire table contains some 130,000 distinct CDR3 sequences. The gene calls are TRBV12-5 and TRBJ1-1; TCRdb indicates TRBD1, and absent DNA this call remains unverified. The sequence was obtained from a human donor in good health. Some clones in this sample may be carry-over from other donors' samples. The sequenced sample consisted of naive CXCR3- CD8+ T cells from blood. As to subset: CD45RO-CCR7+CD27+CD95- naive CD8+ T cells lacking CXCR3 (TNR3-). CDR3 in amino acids: CASGTPTGGYGDTEAFF.